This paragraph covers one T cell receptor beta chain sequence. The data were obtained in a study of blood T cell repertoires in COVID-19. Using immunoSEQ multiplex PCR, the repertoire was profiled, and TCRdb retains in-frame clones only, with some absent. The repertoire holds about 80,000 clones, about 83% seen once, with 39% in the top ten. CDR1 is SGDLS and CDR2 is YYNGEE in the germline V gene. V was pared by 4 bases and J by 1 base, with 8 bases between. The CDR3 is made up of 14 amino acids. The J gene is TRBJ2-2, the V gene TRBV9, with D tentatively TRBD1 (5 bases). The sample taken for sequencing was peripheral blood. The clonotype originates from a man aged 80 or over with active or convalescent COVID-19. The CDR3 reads CASSSDRNTGELFF. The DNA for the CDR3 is TGTGCCAGCAGCTCCGACAGGAACACCGGGGAGCTGTTTTTT.